A single sample is the source of the 13 T cell receptor beta chains below, sequenced in a study of OX40 agonist ivuxolimab in advanced cancers. Using immunoSEQ multiplex PCR, the repertoire was profiled, and TCRdb retains in-frame clones only, with some absent. This repertoire shows about 24,000 clones, roughly 80% found once; its top ten account for 9.5% to 15%. The material was CD4+ or CD8+ T cells sorted from blood, obtained in a trial of the OX40 agonist ivuxolimab. The receptors derive from an adult with an advanced solid tumor such as melanoma, head and neck, liver or kidney cancer.

For the CDR3, the DNA is TGCGCCAGCAGTGAGTACGCAGGCGGGAATGGGGACGAGCAGTACTTC. This gives the protein CASSEYAGGNGDEQYF. The V and J genes are TRBV10-1 and TRBJ2-7; perhaps TRBD2 as D (6 bases). The CDR3 is 16 amino acids. Per the germline V gene, CDR1 is WNHNN and CDR2 is SYGVQD (reference sequence). Trimming left V 1 base short and J 5 bases short, with 18 bases between.

This clone was observed a single time. The chain is built from TRBV4-1 and TRBJ2-7; D is possibly TRBD2 (6 bases). V was cut by 4 bases and J by 0 bases, with 10 bases left in between. CDR1 is MGHRA and CDR2 is YSYEKL in the germline V gene. The CDR3 consists of 14 residues. The CDR3 region is CASSPGLLSYEQYF. In DNA form, the CDR3 reads TGCGCCAGCAGCCCGGGACTGCTCTCCTACGAGCAGTACTTC.

This clone was seen a few times. The gene calls are TRBV23-1 and TRBJ1-2, with D possibly matching TRBD1 (5 bases). TRBV23-1 is marked as an open reading frame, function uncertain. V dropped 4 bases and J dropped 4 bases, with 19 bases sitting between them. CDR3 length: 16 amino acids. In DNA, the CDR3 is TGCGCCAGCAGTCCCTGGGACTGGCCAATACTCTATGGCTACACCTTC. It specifies CASSPWDWPILYGYTF.

The rearrangement links TRBV2 to TRBJ1-6; D remains ambiguous. V was pared by 7 bases and J by 10 bases, with 11 bases between. The CDR3 contains 12 residues. CDR1 and CDR2 from the germline V gene are SNHLY and FYNNEI. This chain's CDR3 is CASIGGKSPLHF. As DNA, the CDR3 is TGTGCCAGCATTGGCGGGAAATCACCCCTCCACTTT.

This clone was counted only a few times. The chain links TRBV28 to TRBJ1-6; TRBD1 might be the D (6 bases). This CDR3 spans 16 amino acids. Germline V gives CDR1 MDHEN, CDR2 SYDVKM. V was pared by 8 bases and J by 0 bases, with 14 bases between. The CDR3 region has the DNA TGTGCCAGCCGTCCTAGGGGGAGCTCCTATAATTCACCCCTCCACTTT. As protein: CASRPRGSSYNSPLHF.

The V gene is TRBV5-5, the J gene TRBJ1-1; TRBD1 matches 7 bases. Germline-derived CDR1 and CDR2 are SGHKS and YYEKEE (reference sequence). The CDR3 spans 18 residues. V shed 0 bases and J 2 bases; nucleotides not matched to a gene: 13. DNA for the CDR3: TGTGCCAGCAGCTTGGTTGCGACAGGGCACTCAATTAACACTGAAGCTTTCTTT. Its translation is CASSLVATGHSINTEAFF. Full variable domain (rest looked up from reference TRBV5-5 and TRBJ1-1): DAGVTQSPTHLIKTRGQQVTLRCSPISGHKSVSWYQQVLGQGPQFIFQYYEKEERGRGNFPDRFSARQFPNYSSELNVNALLLGDSALYLCASSLVATGHSINTEAFFGQGTRLTVV.

This chain joins TRBV7-8 and TRBJ2-5; 8 nucleotides agree with TRBD1. The last part of the DNA fits TRBJ2-7 better; the J call may be wrong. CDR3 length equals 15 residues. Germline V gene lookup returns CDR1 SGHVS and CDR2 FQNEAQ. The CDR3 DNA reads as TGTGCCAGCAGCTTACAGGGGGCGCTTTCTCACGAGCAGTACTTC. Residues: CASSLQGALSHEQYF.

V is TRBV13 and J is TRBJ2-3; TRBD2 agrees at 15 bases. V was clipped by 3 bases and J by 0 bases; unmatched bases: 4. Germline-derived CDR1 and CDR2 are PRHDT and FYEKMQ (reference sequence). CDR3 length: 18 residues. In DNA form, the CDR3 reads TGTGCCAGCAGCTTCGGACTAGCGGGGGGGCATAGCACAGATACGCAGTATTTT. The encoded protein is CASSFGLAGGHSTDTQYF.

The chain couples TRBV6-6 to TRBJ1-1; no clear D. Germline CDR1 and CDR2: MNHNY and SVGAGI (reference sequence). This CDR3 spans 14 amino acids. V was clipped by 6 bases and J by 0 bases, with 11 bases between them. The CDR3 loop is CASSSFRLNTEAFF. The CDR3, as DNA: TGTGCCAGCAGCTCATTTCGGCTGAACACTGAAGCTTTCTTT.

The rearrangement uses TRBV9 and TRBJ2-3; D call uncertain. Trimming cost V 3 bases and J 10 bases, with 24 bases left between them. Looked up from germline, CDR1 is SGDLS and CDR2 is YYNGEE. CDR3 length equals 16 residues. The CDR3 bases are TGTGCCAGCAGCGCTGGAAGGGCAAAGCCCACCGAGGCGCAGTATTTT. Protein: CASSAGRAKPTEAQYF. Combining the CDR3 with reference TRBV9 and TRBJ2-3 gives the whole variable domain DSGVTQTPKHLITATGQRVTLRCSPRSGDLSVYWYQQSLDQGLQFLIQYYNGEERAKGNILERFSAQQFPDLHSELNLSSLELGDSALYFCASSAGRAKPTEAQYFGPGTRLTVL.

The J gene is TRBJ2-5, the V gene TRBV11-2; the match to TRBD1 covers 10 bases. Germline CDR1 and CDR2: SGHAT and FQNNGV. Unmatched junction bases numbered 2, after V lost 0 bases and J lost 4 bases. CDR3 length: 15 amino acids. The CDR3: CASSLEWTGGETQYF. The CDR3 nucleotides are TGTGCCAGCAGCTTAGAGTGGACAGGGGGAGAGACCCAGTACTTC.

This clone was observed a handful of times. V and J are TRBV11-2 and TRBJ2-7; tentatively, D is TRBD2 (5 bases). The CDR3 spans 16 residues. V shed 5 bases and J shed 6 bases, with 23 bases lying between them. The germline gives CDR1 SGHAT, CDR2 FQNNGV. CDR3 sequence (DNA): TGTGCCAGCAGCCCCCAGTTGCGGACTGTCGGAGGCGAGCAGTACTTC. It specifies CASSPQLRTVGGEQYF.

The chain uses TRBV9 and TRBJ2-5; a weak D match, TRBD1 (6 bases). The germline gives CDR1 SGDLS, CDR2 YYNGEE. The CDR3 has 15 amino acids. The V gene lost 3 bases and the J gene lost 2 bases, with 14 bases spanning the gap. In DNA, the CDR3 is TGTGCCAGCAGCGGTGGACAGTTTACACAAGAGACCCAGTACTTC. Its protein product is CASSGGQFTQETQYF.